These 30 T cell receptor beta chains came from one sample sequenced in a study of blood T cell repertoires in COVID-19. The assay was immunoSEQ multiplex PCR, and TCRdb's table has in-frame clones only and misses some. The data hold some 370,000 clones, with 90% observed a single time. The specimen sequenced was peripheral blood. The receptors stem from a man younger than 35 with active or convalescent COVID-19.

In its sample, this clone was seen once. The chain recombines TRBV6-5 with TRBJ1-6, with TRBD1 identical over 8 bases. The CDR3 totals 16 residues. Germline loops: CDR1 MNHEY, CDR2 SVGAGI. V shed 4 bases, J shed 7 bases, and the junction held 9 bases outside the gene matches. Written as DNA, the CDR3 is TGTGCCAGCAGTTTCGACAGGGGTTTGAGGAATTCACCCCTCCACTTT. It codes for CASSFDRGLRNSPLHF.

V gene TRBV19 combines with J gene TRBJ2-2, with a weak D call TRBD2 (6 bases). The CDR3 is made up of 13 amino acids. Germline V lookup: CDR1 LNHDA, CDR2 SQIVND (reference sequence). V was clipped by 8 bases and J by 4 bases, with 11 bases between them. DNA for the CDR3: TGTGCCAGTCTTCGGGACTCCACCGGGGAGCTGTTTTTT. Protein product: CASLRDSTGELFF.

Regarding this clone: This sample also contains other DNA sequences that code for the same CDR3. This chain joins TRBV19 and TRBJ2-7; 7 nucleotides agree with TRBD1. The CDR3 is 14 amino acids. Per germline, CDR1 LNHDA and CDR2 SQIVND (reference sequence). Losses at the gene ends were 3 bases for V and 1 base for J; bases not matched to a gene: 3. CDR3 loop: CASSIGTASYEQYF. The CDR3 nucleotides are TGTGCCAGTAGTATTGGGACAGCGTCCTACGAGCAGTACTTC. The whole variable domain, remainder taken from reference TRBV19 and TRBJ2-7, is DGGITQSPKYLFRKEGQNVTLSCEQNLNHDAMYWYRQDPGQGLRLIYYSQIVNDFQKGDIAEGYSVSREKKESFPLTVTSAQKNPTAFYLCASSIGTASYEQYFGPGTRLTVT.

V usage is TRBV5-4 and J usage is TRBJ2-7; TRBD1 agrees at 10 bases. J gave up 10 bases and V 0 bases, and 7 bases lay outside the gene matches. Per germline, CDR1 SGHNT and CDR2 YYREEE (reference sequence). The CDR3 loop spans 14 amino acids. CDR3 coding DNA: TGTGCCAGCAGCTTGGACGGGACAGGGGTTCAACAGTACTTC. It is translated as CASSLDGTGVQQYF.

The V and J genes are TRBV28 and TRBJ1-4, with D maybe TRBD1 (6 bases). Between the trimmed V and J ends, which lost 5 bases and 3 bases, there was a span of 13 bases. CDR1 is MDHEN and CDR2 is SYDVKM in the germline V gene. The CDR3 totals 15 residues. CDR3 protein: CASSREQGSNEKLFF. Here the CDR3 DNA reads TGTGCCAGCAGTCGAGAACAGGGCTCTAATGAAAAACTGTTTTTT.

This clone was counted a single time. The V gene is TRBV4-2, the J gene TRBJ2-7; a weak D match, TRBD1 (5 bases). This CDR3 has 15 amino acids. The V and J ends lost 0 bases and 2 bases respectively, with 11 bases between them. CDR1 and CDR2 (germline): LGHNA, YNFKEQ. For the CDR3, the DNA is TGTGCCAGCAGCCAAGAGGACACCTACCCCTACGAGCAGTACTTC. Amino acids: CASSQEDTYPYEQYF.

The V call is TRBV5-6, the J call TRBJ1-4, with 7 bases fitting TRBD1. Germline V gene sequence: CDR1 SGHDT, CDR2 YYEEEE. V shed 1 base and J 7 bases; nucleotides not matched to a gene: 10. The CDR3 loop spans 16 amino acids. Written as DNA, the CDR3 is TGTGCCAGCAGCTTGTGGGACAGAAAGGTTGCTGAAAAACTGTTTTTT. Amino acids: CASSLWDRKVAEKLFF.

To note about this clone: The same CDR3 can be traced to other DNA sequences in this sample. This rearrangement joins TRBV29-1 to TRBJ2-3; D perhaps matches TRBD2 (6 bases). The CDR3 runs 13 residues. V lost 1 base, J lost 2 bases, and 7 bases lay in between. CDR1 is SQVTM and CDR2 is ANQGSEA in the germline V gene. The CDR3 DNA is TGCAGCGTTGAAGGGAGGGCCACAGATACGCAGTATTTT. This sequence encodes CSVEGRATDTQYF.

This chain uses TRBV7-9 with TRBJ1-5, with D perhaps TRBD1 (5 bases). V was trimmed by 4 bases and J by 0 bases, leaving 10 bases between them. Germline V gene sequence: CDR1 SEHNR, CDR2 FQNEAQ (reference sequence). This CDR3 is built from 15 residues. CDR3 in amino acids: CASSSTEHSNQPQHF. The CDR3 DNA reads as TGTGCCAGCAGCTCGACAGAGCATAGCAATCAGCCCCAGCATTTT. The full variable domain, in which reference TRBV7-9 and TRBJ1-5 provide the parts outside the CDR3, is DTGVSQNPRHKITKRGQNVTFRCDPISEHNRLYWYRQTLGQGPEFLTYFQNEAQLEKSRLLSDRFSAERPKGSFSTLEIQRTEQGDSAMYLCASSSTEHSNQPQHFGDGTRLSIL.

The chain is built from TRBV2 and TRBJ2-7, with TRBD2 matching over 9 bases. Germline V gene lookup returns CDR1 SNHLY and CDR2 FYNNEI. V lost 0 bases to trimming and J lost 5 bases; unmatched junction nucleotides: 11. CDR3 length equals 17 residues. This chain's CDR3 is CASSEAQRGRARDEQYF. The CDR3 nucleotides are TGTGCCAGCAGTGAAGCGCAACGCGGGAGGGCCCGAGACGAGCAGTACTTC. The variable domain in full, completed from reference TRBV2 and TRBJ2-7, reads EPEVTQTPSHQVTQMGQEVILRCVPISNHLYFYWYRQILGQKVEFLVSFYNNEISEKSEIFDDQFSVERPDGSNFTLKIRSTKLEDSAMYFCASSEAQRGRARDEQYFGPGTRLTVT.

This chain joins TRBV6-5 and TRBJ2-7; 9 nucleotides agree with TRBD1. The germline gives CDR1 MNHEY, CDR2 SVGAGI. The CDR3 is 14 amino acids. Germline trimming cut 4 bases from V and 6 bases from J; bases unmatched to any gene: 7. The CDR3 sequence: CASSLQGALLEQYF. The CDR3 DNA reads TGTGCCAGCAGTTTACAGGGGGCCCTCCTCGAGCAGTACTTC.

The CDR3 loop is CASSLRFRETQYF. The CDR3 coding sequence is TGTGCCAGCAGTTTACGGTTCAGGGAGACCCAGTACTTC. The gene calls are TRBV12-3 or TRBV12-4 and TRBJ2-5; no clear D gene. The CDR3 contains 13 residues. V lost 2 bases and J 5 bases, leaving 9 bases between the germline ends.

The chain has TRBV29-1 and TRBJ2-7; 10 bases agree with TRBD2. The J segment lost 3 bases and the V segment lost 7 bases, leaving 15 bases of the junction unmatched. The CDR3 consists of 16 residues. Germline CDR1 is SQVTM and CDR2 is ANQGSEA. The CDR3 DNA sequence: TGCAGCGCCTCTTGGTATGGGACTAGCGATATCTACGAGCAGTACTTC. Its protein is CSASWYGTSDIYEQYF.

The CDR3 sequence is CASSFRAGSDRGYTF. The CDR3 DNA follows: TGTGCCAGCAGCTTTAGGGCAGGGTCGGATAGGGGCTACACCTTC. V gene TRBV11-2 combines with J gene TRBJ1-2; D is possibly TRBD1 (5 bases). V shed 3 bases and J shed 8 bases, with 19 bases lying between them. The CDR3 covers 15 residues. Per the germline V gene, CDR1 is SGHAT and CDR2 is FQNNGV.

This chain joins TRBV12-3 or TRBV12-4 and TRBJ1-3; D is unresolved. The CDR3 consists of 13 residues. V was pared by 1 base and J by 7 bases, with 8 bases between. CDR3 in amino acids: CASSLGPGNTIYF. CDR3 nucleotides: TGTGCCAGCAGTTTAGGTCCGGGGAACACCATATATTTT.

The chain has TRBV7-9 and TRBJ2-1, with D possibly being TRBD2 (6 bases). This CDR3 spans 14 amino acids. V lost 5 bases and J 5 bases, leaving 13 bases between the germline ends. Germline V gene lookup returns CDR1 SEHNR and CDR2 FQNEAQ (reference sequence). For the CDR3, the DNA is TGTGCCAGCAGCCCAGGACTACAAAACAATGAGCAGTTCTTC. Protein product: CASSPGLQNNEQFF.

The chain carries TRBV19 and TRBJ1-4; 7 bases fit TRBD1. CDR3 length equals 17 residues. V was pared by 6 bases and J by 10 bases, with 20 bases of the junction left unmatched. Germline-derived CDR1 and CDR2 are LNHDA and SQIVND (reference sequence). DNA of the CDR3: TGTGCCAGTAGGGTCGTAGGACAGGAGTATTCCGGTGGAAAACTGTTTTTT. Its protein product is CASRVVGQEYSGGKLFF.

This chain's CDR3 is CAWRWGAGYNEQFF. In DNA form, the CDR3 reads TGTGCCTGGAGATGGGGAGCGGGTTACAATGAGCAGTTCTTC. V is TRBV30 and J is TRBJ2-1, with D possibly being TRBD2 (6 bases). Germline V CDR1 and CDR2: GTSNPN, SVGIG (reference sequence). Between the trimmed V and J ends, which lost 3 bases and 4 bases, there was a span of 13 bases. This CDR3 contains 14 residues. The complete variable domain, with remaining parts taken from reference TRBV30 and TRBJ2-1, reads SQTIHQWPATLVQPVGSPLSLECTVEGTSNPNLYWYRQAAGRGLQLLFYSVGIGQISSEVPQNLSASRPQDRQFILSSKKLLLSDSGFYLCAWRWGAGYNEQFFGPGTRLTVL.

This chain links TRBV5-1 with TRBJ2-1; 7 bases align to TRBD2. CDR1 and CDR2 (germline): SGHRS, YFSETQ. This CDR3 is 16 amino acids long. The ends lost 2 bases at V and 0 bases at J; junction bases unmatched: 5. The CDR3 is CASSLTSASSYNEQFF. The DNA for the CDR3 is TGCGCCAGCAGCTTAACTAGCGCGAGCTCCTACAATGAGCAGTTCTTC.

The chain has TRBV11-2 and TRBJ1-2; TRBD1 matches 8 bases. The J segment lost 8 bases and the V segment lost 4 bases, leaving 9 bases of the junction unmatched. The CDR3 totals 14 residues. Germline lookup yields CDR1 SGHAT and CDR2 FQNNGV. The CDR3 nucleotides read TGTGCCAGCAGCTCCGACAGGGGCACTGGGGGCTACACCTTC. The encoded protein is CASSSDRGTGGYTF.

V and J are TRBV2 and TRBJ1-6; D is ambiguous. V gave up 7 bases and J gave up 9 bases, with 25 bases separating them. Germline V gives CDR1 SNHLY, CDR2 FYNNEI. CDR3 size: 17 residues. The CDR3 DNA reads as TGTGCCAGCACCCGAGTCCGGGTAGAGGACTGGTTTTCACCCCTCCACTTT. Its protein is CASTRVRVEDWFSPLHF.

CDR3 DNA: TGTGCCAGCAGCTTAGGTCTAGGGGGCGATACGCAGTATTTT. Protein sequence: CASSLGLGGDTQYF. This rearrangement joins TRBV7-2 to TRBJ2-3; 7 nucleotides line up with TRBD1. Germline CDR1 SGHTA, CDR2 FQGNSA. V lost 1 base, J lost 6 bases, and 4 bases stayed unmatched. This CDR3 has 14 amino acids.

CDR3: CASSFVRDTNTGELFF. CDR3 DNA: TGTGCCAGCAGCTTTGTCCGGGACACAAACACCGGGGAGCTGTTTTTT. The chain employs TRBV7-9 and TRBJ2-2; D is perhaps TRBD1 (6 bases). There are 16 residues in the CDR3. Trimming took 3 bases from V and 2 from J, leaving 13 bases between them. CDR1 and CDR2 (germline): SEHNR, FQNEAQ (reference sequence).

The V call is TRBV5-1, the J call TRBJ2-2, with a possible D match to TRBD2 (6 bases). The CDR3 is 15 residues long. Germline assignment: CDR1 SGHRS and CDR2 YFSETQ. The V gene lost 0 bases and the J gene lost 7 bases, with 13 bases spanning the gap. CDR3 nucleotide sequence: TGCGCCAGCAGCTTGGAATTCGGGGGAGGCGGGGAGCTGTTTTTT. It translates to CASSLEFGGGGELFF. Based on the CDR3 plus reference TRBV5-1 and TRBJ2-2, the full variable domain is KAGVTQTPRYLIKTRGQQVTLSCSPISGHRSVSWYQQTPGQGLQFLFEYFSETQRNKGNFPGRFSGRQFSNSRSEMNVSTLELGDSALYLCASSLEFGGGGELFFGEGSRLTVL.

The chain combines TRBV29-1 with TRBJ2-5; the D gene is possibly TRBD1 (6 bases). In germline, CDR1 is SQVTM, CDR2 ANQGSEA. This CDR3 contains 13 residues. V lost 7 bases and J lost 5, with 17 bases in between. In DNA form, the CDR3 reads TGCAGCGCCAGGGGCCGGTCCCCCGAGACCCAGTACTTC. Translation: CSARGRSPETQYF.

The chain uses TRBV5-1 and TRBJ1-1; 7 positions agree with TRBD1. The germline V gene has CDR1 SGHRS and CDR2 YFSETQ. This CDR3 spans 14 amino acids. Germline trimming cut 4 bases from V and 6 bases from J; bases unmatched to any gene: 9. CDR3 residues: CASSTQGEKAEAFF. In nucleotides, the CDR3 is TGCGCCAGCAGCACTCAGGGGGAGAAGGCTGAAGCTTTCTTT.

The chain has TRBV7-2 and TRBJ1-5; 8 positions match TRBD1. CDR1 is SGHTA and CDR2 is FQGNSA in the germline V gene. The CDR3 is made up of 13 amino acids. With 5 bases clipped from V and 6 bases from J, the junction kept 3 bases outside the gene matches. The chain's CDR3 is CASSATGVQPQHF. As DNA, the CDR3 is TGTGCCAGCAGCGCGACAGGGGTTCAGCCCCAGCATTTT.

This chain uses TRBV6-1 with TRBJ2-7, with D possibly matching TRBD2 (6 bases). This CDR3 is 14 amino acids long. V was cut by 0 bases and J by 4 bases, with 10 bases left in between. From germline, CDR1 is MNHNS and CDR2 SASEGT. The CDR3: CASSEAGGAYEQYF. The CDR3 region has the DNA TGTGCCAGCAGTGAAGCCGGGGGAGCGTACGAGCAGTACTTC.

The rearrangement uses TRBV28 and TRBJ2-2, with 10 nucleotides matching TRBD1. The V gene's germline CDR1 is MDHEN and CDR2 SYDVKM. This CDR3 contains 16 residues. Trimming took 5 bases from V and 4 from J; bases not matched to a gene: 7. CDR3 amino acids: CASSIAGQGGTGELFF. The DNA of the CDR3 is TGTGCCAGCAGTATCGCCGGACAGGGGGGCACCGGGGAGCTGTTTTTT.

The chain combines TRBV9 with TRBJ1-2; D perhaps matches TRBD1 (6 bases). Trimming took 4 bases from V and 3 from J, leaving 13 bases between them. The germline CDR1 and CDR2 sequences are SGDLS and YYNGEE. The CDR3 runs to 14 residues. In DNA form, the CDR3 reads TGTGCCAGCAGCCAATCTGGACAGCACTATGGCTACACCTTC. This codes for CASSQSGQHYGYTF. Together with reference TRBV9 and TRBJ1-2, the CDR3 gives the full variable domain: DSGVTQTPKHLITATGQRVTLRCSPRSGDLSVYWYQQSLDQGLQFLIQYYNGEERAKGNILERFSAQQFPDLHSELNLSSLELGDSALYFCASSQSGQHYGYTFGSGTRLTVV.